This section outlines one TCR beta chain sequence together with its context. Its specificity is unknown. In the naive CD8 group, cells lacked CD45RO and were positively selected for CCR7, so terminally differentiated effector memory CD45RA+ cells were left out. Sequencing was performed with immunoSEQ multiplex PCR; in TCRdb, only in-frame clones are kept and a portion is missing. The profile shows about 800,000 clones, around 96% of them singletons. The source of the sample is a study of shared clonotypes between healthy human individuals. The study, taken as a whole, reports: The generation probabilities recorded for non-shared clonotypes fell below those of clonotypes shared by all four donors.

V was clipped by 4 bases and J by 2 bases, with 8 bases between them. The CDR3 consists of 14 residues. Germline V gene data show CDR1 as SGHDN and CDR2 as FVKESK. V and J are TRBV14 and TRBJ1-4; no definite D call. This TCR was recovered from a man younger than 40 in good health. The source material was naive CD8+ T cells sorted from blood. The CDR3 loop reads CASSPVATNEKLFF. CDR3 in DNA: TGTGCCAGCAGCCCGGTGGCCACTAATGAAAAACTGTTTTTT.